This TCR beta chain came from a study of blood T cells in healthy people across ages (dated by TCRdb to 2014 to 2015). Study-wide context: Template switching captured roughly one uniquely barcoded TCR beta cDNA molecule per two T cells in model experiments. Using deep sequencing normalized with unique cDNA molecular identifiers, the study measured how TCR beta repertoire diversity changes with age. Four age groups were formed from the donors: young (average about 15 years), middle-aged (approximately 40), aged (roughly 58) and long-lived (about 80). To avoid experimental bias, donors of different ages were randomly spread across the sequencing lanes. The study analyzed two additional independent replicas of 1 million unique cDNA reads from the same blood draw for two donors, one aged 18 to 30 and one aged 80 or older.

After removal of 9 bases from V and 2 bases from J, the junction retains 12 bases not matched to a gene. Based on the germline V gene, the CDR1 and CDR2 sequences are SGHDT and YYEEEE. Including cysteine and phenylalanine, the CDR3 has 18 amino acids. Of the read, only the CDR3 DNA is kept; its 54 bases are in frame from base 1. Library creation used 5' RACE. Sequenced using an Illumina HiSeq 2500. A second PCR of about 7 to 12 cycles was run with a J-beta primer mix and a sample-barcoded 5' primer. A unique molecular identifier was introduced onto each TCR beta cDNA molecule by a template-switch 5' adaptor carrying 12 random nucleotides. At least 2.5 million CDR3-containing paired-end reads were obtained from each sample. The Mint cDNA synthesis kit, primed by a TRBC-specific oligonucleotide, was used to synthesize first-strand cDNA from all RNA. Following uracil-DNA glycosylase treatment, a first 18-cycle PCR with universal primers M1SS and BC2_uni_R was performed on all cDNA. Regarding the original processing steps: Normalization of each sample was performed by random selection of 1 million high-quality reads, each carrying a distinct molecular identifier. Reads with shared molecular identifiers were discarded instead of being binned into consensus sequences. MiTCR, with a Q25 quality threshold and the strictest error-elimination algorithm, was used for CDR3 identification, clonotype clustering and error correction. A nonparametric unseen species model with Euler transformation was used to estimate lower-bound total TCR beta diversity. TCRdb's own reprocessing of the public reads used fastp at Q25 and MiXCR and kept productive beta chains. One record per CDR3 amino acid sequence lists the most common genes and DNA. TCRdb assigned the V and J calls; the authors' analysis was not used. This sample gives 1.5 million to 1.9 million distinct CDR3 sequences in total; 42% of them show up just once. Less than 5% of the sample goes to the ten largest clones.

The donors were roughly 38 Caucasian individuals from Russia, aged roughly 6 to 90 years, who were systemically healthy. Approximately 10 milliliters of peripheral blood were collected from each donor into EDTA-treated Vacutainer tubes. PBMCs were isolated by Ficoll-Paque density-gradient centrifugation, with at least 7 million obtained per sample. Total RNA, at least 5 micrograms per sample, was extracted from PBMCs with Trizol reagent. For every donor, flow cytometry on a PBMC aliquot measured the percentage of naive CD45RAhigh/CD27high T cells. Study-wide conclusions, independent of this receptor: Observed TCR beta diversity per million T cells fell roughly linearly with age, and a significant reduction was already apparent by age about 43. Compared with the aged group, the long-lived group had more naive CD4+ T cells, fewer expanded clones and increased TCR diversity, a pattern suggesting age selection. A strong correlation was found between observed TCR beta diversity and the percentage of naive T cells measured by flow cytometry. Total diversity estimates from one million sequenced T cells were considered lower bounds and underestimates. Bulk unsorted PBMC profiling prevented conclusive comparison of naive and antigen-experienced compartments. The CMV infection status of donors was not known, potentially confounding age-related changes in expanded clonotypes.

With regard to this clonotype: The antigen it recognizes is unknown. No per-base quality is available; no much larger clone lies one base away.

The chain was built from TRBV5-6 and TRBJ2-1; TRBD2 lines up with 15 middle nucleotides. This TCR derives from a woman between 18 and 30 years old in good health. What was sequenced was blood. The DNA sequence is TGTGCCACCCTTCCGGGGACTAGCGGGGGGCGCCCCTACAATGAGCAGTTCTTC. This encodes CATLPGTSGGRPYNEQFF.